A single sample gave rise to the 6 T cell receptor beta chains below, sequenced in a study of neurological immune-mediated disorders. MiXCR, applied by TCRdb to the 5' RACE reads, yields one record per CDR3 protein. The data hold some 61,000 distinct CDR3 sequences, with roughly 3.9% observed a single time. The material sequenced was PBMCs. These receptors were obtained from a man aged 30 to 39 with multiple sclerosis.

Ten or more counts support this clonotype. The chain carries TRBV7-8 and TRBJ1-4; 7 positions agree with TRBD1. Germline V lookup: CDR1 SGHVS, CDR2 FQNEAQ. After removal of 5 bases from V and 8 bases from J, the junction contained 5 bases not matched to a gene. The CDR3 sequence is 13 residues long. The CDR3 region is CASSQGGVEKLFF. CDR3 nucleotides: TGTGCCAGCAGCCAGGGGGGGGTCGAAAAACTGTTTTTT.

V gene TRBV6-5 combines with J gene TRBJ2-7; the D is unclear. Trimming removed 10 bases at V and 1 base at J, with 17 bases between. Germline V CDR1 and CDR2: MNHEY, SVGAGI. This CDR3 spans 14 amino acids. CDR3 DNA sequence: TGTGCCACAGCAGTAATAGGGCAGTCCTACGAGCAGTACTTC. Translation gives CATAVIGQSYEQYF.

This clonotype was observed many times. The chain is built from TRBV10-1 and TRBJ1-1; D may be TRBD1 (5 bases). The CDR3 loop spans 15 amino acids. V dropped 5 bases and J dropped 1 base, with 14 bases sitting between them. Germline V gene lookup returns CDR1 WNHNN and CDR2 SYGVQD (reference sequence). For the CDR3, the DNA is TGCGCCAGCAGTAAATCTGGACATGGGAACACTGAAGCTTTCTTT. Its protein product is CASSKSGHGNTEAFF.

This clonotype was found many times. The chain recombines TRBV20-1 with TRBJ2-5; 9 nucleotides match TRBD2. V was pared by 4 bases and J by 1 base, with 7 bases of the junction left unmatched. CDR1 is DFQATT, CDR2 SNEGSKA, per germline (reference sequence). CDR3 length equals 15 residues. The CDR3 protein is CSAKGTSRSQETQYF. DNA of the CDR3: TGCAGTGCTAAAGGGACTAGCAGGTCCCAAGAGACCCAGTACTTC.

This clonotype was counted many times. The rearrangement joins TRBV29-1 to TRBJ1-3; tentatively, D is TRBD1 (6 bases). The CDR3 has 15 residues. V was clipped by 4 bases and J by 2 bases, with 15 bases between them. Germline V CDR1 and CDR2: SQVTM, ANQGSEA. The CDR3 is CSVVVLGAAGNTIYF. As DNA, the CDR3 is TGCAGCGTTGTGGTGTTGGGGGCGGCTGGAAACACCATATATTTT. The full variable domain, rest sourced from reference TRBV29-1 and TRBJ1-3, is SAVISQKPSRDICQRGTSLTIQCQVDSQVTMMFWYRQQPGQSLTLIATANQGSEATYESGFVIDKFPISRPNLTFSTLTVSNMSPEDSSIYLCSVVVLGAAGNTIYFGEGSWLTVV.

This clonotype was seen repeatedly, ten times or more. This chain links TRBV5-1 with TRBJ2-7; the match to TRBD1 covers 9 bases. This CDR3 has 16 residues. After removal of 2 bases from V and 0 bases from J, the junction contained 6 bases not matched to a gene. Germline V gene lookup returns CDR1 SGHRS and CDR2 YFSETQ. The CDR3 nucleotides read TGCGCCAGCAGCTTAAGGACAGGGGAAAGCTCCTACGAGCAGTACTTC. Its protein product is CASSLRTGESSYEQYF.